The entry below gives a single T cell receptor beta chain sequence along with its context. No antigen is known for it. No base qualities exist here, and no much larger clone lies one base off it. This sample was included in a study of T cell responses to AZD1222 COVID-19 vaccine (dated by TCRdb to the early 2020s). Turning to the overall study: TCR sequencing covered more than 230 trial participants: 207 given two doses of AZD1222 and 26 given two doses of MenACWY control vaccine. Trial participants were enrolled into age subgroups of 18-55, 56-69 and 70-plus years, which contained about 150, 28 and 57 TCR-sequenced participants, respectively.

The meaning of the sample's time point label: about 28 days (+/-7) after the second vaccine dose. AZD1222 recipients with second doses at about 4 weeks or about 12 weeks were pooled, because spike-specific TCR depth and breadth did not differ between schedules. Vaccinee samples came from UK trials COV001 and COV002, including a single-blind randomized controlled phase 2/3 trial of AZD1222 (ChAdOx1 nCoV-19) in healthy adults. For TCRbeta chain sequencing, PBMC samples from trial participants were taken at day 0 and at day 28 after the second dose. What the study reported, not specific to this receptor: Epitopes outside the regions mutated in the B.1.351 and B.1.1.7 variants were reportedly recognized by nearly half of the unique spike-specific TCRs. Only five to seven AZD1222 recipients were SARS-CoV-2 seropositive at baseline, limiting conclusions about previously exposed vaccinees. Participants were mostly white British, with more females than males. The authors suggested clonal diversity may have been underestimated. After two AZD1222 doses, both the breadth and the depth of spike-specific TCRs were significantly higher than at day 0 and than in MenACWY recipients. Vaccine-associated CD4 TCRs spanned the whole spike protein, with dominant responses in regions 160-218 and 743-854. Because no day 14 peak-response samples were available, the repertoires could be characterized only after the peak T cell response. In the small 56-69-year group, the increase in depth fell short of significance, most likely because of low power.

The CDR3 regions of human TCRbeta chains were analyzed by immunosequencing. Per the authors' processing: TCRs in the repertoires were matched against a reference library of SARS-CoV-2-specific TCRs that had been generated with the MIRA antigen-specificity platform. Breadth was defined as the fraction of unique TCRs that were SARS-CoV-2-associated. Depth was defined as the fraction of total T cells that were SARS-CoV-2-associated. Each spike-specific TCR was assigned to its reactive spike region and to a CD4 or CD8 class using the MIRA data. Log10-transformed breadth and depth values were compared by one-way ANOVA with Sidak's multiple comparisons tests. Imported from immuneACCESS, the table was reduced by TCRdb to in-frame sequences with V and J called. These copies leave out some clones; in studies compared against another copy, an unresolved V gene accounts for under half, and the cause of the remainder is not known. The DNA gave D and trimming, while V, J and clone size come from that table. Counted in this sample were fewer than 110,000 clones; more than 75% of them appeared once. In total, the top ten clones hold roughly 10% of the sample.

The source material was peripheral blood, sampled 28 days after the second AZD1222 dose. This clonotype originated in an adult who received the AZD1222 COVID-19 vaccine.

The DNA sequence reads TGTGCCAGCAGCCCTCTGACAGGGGCCCACGGGGAGCTGTTTTTT. Translation gives CASSPLTGAHGELFF. The V and J segments used are TRBV9 and TRBJ2-2; TRBD1 aligns with 8 central bases. The CDR3, cysteine through phenylalanine, is 15 amino acids long. The only DNA kept is the CDR3, 45 bases in frame from the first base. The germline V gene gives CDR1 as SGDLS and CDR2 as YYNGEE. At the junction V is shortened by 4 bases and J by 7 bases; bases outside the gene matches: 9. The full variable domain, with segments outside the CDR3 supplied by the reference TRBV9 and TRBJ2-2 proteins, appears as DSGVTQTPKHLITATGQRVTLRCSPRSGDLSVYWYQQSLDQGLQFLIQYYNGEERAKGNILERFSAQQFPDLHSELNLSSLELGDSALYFCASSPLTGAHGELFFGEGSRLTVL.